These 15 T cell receptor beta chains came from one sample sequenced in a study of blood T cell repertoires in COVID-19. Sequencing used immunoSEQ multiplex PCR; TCRdb keeps in-frame clones, though not all of them. The sample consists of about 400,000 clones, roughly nine tenths of them appearing once. The sample was peripheral blood. These receptors came from a man in his forties or fifties with acute or convalescent COVID-19.

The genes are TRBV29-1 and TRBJ2-7; 9 bases fit TRBD2. Germline V gene sequence: CDR1 SQVTM, CDR2 ANQGSEA. V dropped 6 bases and J dropped 5; count of bases not matched to a gene: 8. This CDR3 region has 13 residues. CDR3 nucleotide sequence: TGCAGCGTAGGGGTTGCGGGGGGGGACGAGCAGTACTTC. This codes for CSVGVAGGDEQYF.

The chain is built from TRBV19 and TRBJ2-3; a weak D match, TRBD2 (6 bases). Looked up from germline, CDR1 is LNHDA and CDR2 is SQIVND (reference sequence). V dropped 4 bases and J dropped 5 bases, with 16 bases sitting between them. The CDR3 is 15 amino acids. The CDR3: CASSTGGARKDTQYF. The CDR3 DNA is TGTGCCAGTAGTACCGGCGGGGCACGGAAAGATACGCAGTATTTT.

The table lists this clone with a count of one. The V and J genes are TRBV2 and TRBJ1-5, with D perhaps matching TRBD1 (6 bases). Germline assignment: CDR1 SNHLY and CDR2 FYNNEI. V was trimmed by 5 bases and J by 3 bases, leaving 11 bases between them. The CDR3 covers 14 residues. CDR3 DNA: TGTGCCAGCAGTCAGGACAGCCTCAATCAGCCCCAGCATTTT. Protein sequence: CASSQDSLNQPQHF.

About this clone itself: Its ends do not fully match the called genes, so a read error is possible. The V gene is TRBV4-1, the J gene TRBJ2-4; 8 bases agree with TRBD2. The CDR3 runs 12 residues. The V gene's germline CDR1 is MGHRA and CDR2 YSYEKL. In DNA, the CDR3 is TGCGCCAGCAGCCAAGTCGCGGGAGGCCCACACTTC. Protein product: CASSQVAGGPHF.

This clone was seen a single time. V is TRBV7-3 and J is TRBJ2-3; 9 bases align to TRBD2. Trimming cost V 5 bases and J 0 bases; bases outside gene matches: 3. There are 15 residues in the CDR3. Germline V gene data show CDR1 as SGHTA and CDR2 as FQGTGA. The CDR3: CASSPLAGSTDTQYF. The CDR3 DNA sequence: TGTGCCAGCAGCCCCCTAGCGGGGAGCACAGATACGCAGTATTTT. Combining the CDR3 with reference TRBV7-3 and TRBJ2-3 gives the whole variable domain GAGVSQTPSNKVTEKGKYVELRCDPISGHTALYWYRQSLGQGPEFLIYFQGTGAADDSGLPNDRFFAVRPEGSVSTLKIQRTERGDSAVYLCASSPLAGSTDTQYFGPGTRLTVL.

Notes on this clone: A junction boundary mismatches the germline segment, possibly from a read error. The rearrangement joins TRBV2 to TRBJ1-2, with 7 bases that match TRBD1. The germline V gene has CDR1 SNHLY and CDR2 FYNNEI. The CDR3 loop spans 11 amino acids. CDR3 in amino acids: CASSEGQAATF. The DNA for the CDR3 is TGTGCCAGCAGCGAAGGACAGGCGGCCACCTTC. The full variable domain, its missing parts supplied by reference TRBV2 and TRBJ1-2, is EPEVTQTPSHQVTQMGQEVILRCVPISNHLYFYWYRQILGQKVEFLVSFYNNEISEKSEIFDDQFSVERPDGSNFTLKIRSTKLEDSAMYFCASSEGQAATFGSGTRLTVV.

With regard to this clone: The same CDR3 can be traced to other DNA sequences in this sample. This sequence joins TRBV27 and TRBJ2-1; the D is unclear. V was shortened by 0 bases and J by 5 bases, with 5 bases between the two germline ends. The germline V gene encodes CDR1 MNHEY and CDR2 SMNVEV (reference sequence). The CDR3 has 13 residues. The CDR3 loop is CASSLSADNEQFF. CDR3 sequence (DNA): TGTGCCAGCAGTTTATCGGCCGACAATGAGCAGTTCTTC.

This clone was picked up one time. The chain has TRBV28 and TRBJ1-5; D call uncertain. This CDR3 contains 17 residues. Between the trimmed V and J ends, which lost 2 bases and 1 base, there was a span of 15 bases. Germline V gives CDR1 MDHEN, CDR2 SYDVKM. CDR3: CASSLSWGATSNQPQHF. The CDR3 DNA reads as TGTGCCAGCAGTTTAAGTTGGGGAGCGACGAGCAATCAGCCCCAGCATTTT.

This clone appeared a single time. The chain carries TRBV19 and TRBJ1-3; 8 bases are a match to TRBD1. V trimming: 5 bases; J trimming: 4 bases; junction bases outside the gene matches: 4. The CDR3 runs 14 residues. Per germline, CDR1 LNHDA and CDR2 SQIVND (reference sequence). In nucleotides, the CDR3 is TGTGCCAGTAGTCGACAGGGGCGCGGAAACACCATATATTTT. Amino acid sequence: CASSRQGRGNTIYF. Supplemented by reference TRBV19 and TRBJ1-3, the full variable domain reads DGGITQSPKYLFRKEGQNVTLSCEQNLNHDAMYWYRQDPGQGLRLIYYSQIVNDFQKGDIAEGYSVSREKKESFPLTVTSAQKNPTAFYLCASSRQGRGNTIYFGEGSWLTVV.

This chain joins TRBV15 and TRBJ2-5; perhaps TRBD1 as D (5 bases). The ends were cut back, 2 bases at V and 2 bases at J, with 12 bases in the middle. The CDR3 is made up of 15 amino acids. The germline V gene has CDR1 LNHNV and CDR2 YYDKDF (reference sequence). The CDR3 nucleotides are TGTGCCACCAGCAGACCAACAGGACGTCAAGAGACCCAGTACTTC. This sequence encodes CATSRPTGRQETQYF.

This chain connects TRBV3-1 (or the pseudogene TRBV3-2) to TRBJ1-1; 7 bases agree with TRBD1. The V gene's germline CDR1 is LGHDT and CDR2 YNNKEL (reference sequence). The J segment lost 5 bases and the V segment lost 3 bases, leaving 9 bases of the junction unmatched. The CDR3 loop spans 15 amino acids. The DNA of the CDR3 is TGTGCCAGCAGCCACCACGACCCGACAGGGACTGAAGCTTTCTTT. Protein sequence: CASSHHDPTGTEAFF.

This chain uses TRBV7-9 with TRBJ2-4, with 10 bases lining up with TRBD2. The CDR3 contains 17 residues. V lost 0 bases to trimming and J lost 0 bases; unmatched junction nucleotides: 2. Looked up from germline, CDR1 is SEHNR and CDR2 is FQNEAQ (reference sequence). The CDR3 nucleotides are TGTGCCAGCAGCTTAGCGCTAGCGGGAGAAGCCAAAAACATTCAGTACTTC. Translated, it gives CASSLALAGEAKNIQYF.

This rearrangement joins TRBV7-3 to TRBJ2-3, with D possibly matching TRBD2 (6 bases). The CDR3 is made up of 17 amino acids. Germline CDR1 SGHTA, CDR2 FQGTGA. Between the trimmed V and J ends, which lost 4 bases and 0 bases, there was a span of 17 bases. This chain's CDR3 is CASSSATTRTSTDTQYF. As DNA, the CDR3 is TGTGCCAGCAGCTCGGCAACGACTAGGACTAGCACAGATACGCAGTATTTT.

Written as DNA, the CDR3 is TGTGCCAGCAGTGACTCGCCAGCGGGGGGCCAAGAGACCCAGTACTTC. Translated: CASSDSPAGGQETQYF. The rearrangement uses TRBV6-4 and TRBJ2-5; 9 bases line up with TRBD2. CDR3 length: 16 amino acids. With V trimmed by 0 bases and J by 1 base, 3 bases remained unmatched. CDR1 and CDR2 (germline): MRHNA, SNTAGT.

This chain connects TRBV14 to TRBJ1-2, with a possible D match to TRBD1 (6 bases). The CDR3 is 13 residues long. The V gene lost 2 bases and the J gene lost 4 bases, with 8 bases spanning the gap. Germline CDR1 is SGHDN and CDR2 is FVKESK. CDR3 loop: CASSQNRVYGYTF. The CDR3 DNA reads TGTGCCAGCAGCCAAAACAGGGTCTATGGCTACACCTTC.